This T cell receptor (beta chain) was retrieved from a study of blood T cells in healthy people across ages. For the study at large: About one barcoded beta molecule per two T cells was captured by template switching.

Isolated per sample were at least 7 million PBMCs. PCR was performed a second time for about 7 to 11 cycles using a sample-barcoded 5' primer and a J-beta primer mix. Using its own MiXCR run on the 5' RACE reads, TCRdb lists one record per CDR3 protein. The table includes 580,000 or so distinct CDR3 sequences, around 48% detected once. The V segment lost 8 bases and the J segment 0 bases; nucleotides outside the gene matches: 9. Germline CDR1 is MGHRA and CDR2 is YSYEKL. CDR3 length: 16 residues. The specimen sequenced was blood. V and J are TRBV4-1 and TRBJ1-2, with 10 bases lining up with TRBD1. This TCR came from a man of 80 years or more in good health. CDR3 region: CASGPGGTGANYGYTF. In DNA form, the CDR3 reads TGCGCCAGCGGTCCAGGAGGGACAGGGGCTAACTATGGCTACACCTTC.